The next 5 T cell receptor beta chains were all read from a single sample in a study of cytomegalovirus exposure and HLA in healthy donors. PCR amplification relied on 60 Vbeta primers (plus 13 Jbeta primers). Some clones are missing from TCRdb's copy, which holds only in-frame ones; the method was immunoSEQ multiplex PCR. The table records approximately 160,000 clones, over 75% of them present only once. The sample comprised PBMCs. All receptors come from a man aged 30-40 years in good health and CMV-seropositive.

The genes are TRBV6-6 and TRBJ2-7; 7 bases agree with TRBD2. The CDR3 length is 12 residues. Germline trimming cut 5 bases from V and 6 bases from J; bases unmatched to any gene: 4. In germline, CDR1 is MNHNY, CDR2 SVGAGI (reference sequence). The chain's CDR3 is CASSHPGGEQYF. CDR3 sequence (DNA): TGTGCCAGCAGTCACCCGGGGGGCGAGCAGTACTTC.

This CDR3 reads CASRGLAGGYEQYF. CDR3 sequence (DNA): TGTGCCAGCAGAGGACTAGCGGGGGGATACGAGCAGTACTTC. The chain links TRBV6-5 to TRBJ2-7, with 14 bases matching TRBD2. This CDR3 comprises 14 residues. Germline V gene lookup returns CDR1 MNHEY and CDR2 SVGAGI. Trimming at V came to 6 bases and at J to 4 bases, leaving 2 bases not matched to a gene.

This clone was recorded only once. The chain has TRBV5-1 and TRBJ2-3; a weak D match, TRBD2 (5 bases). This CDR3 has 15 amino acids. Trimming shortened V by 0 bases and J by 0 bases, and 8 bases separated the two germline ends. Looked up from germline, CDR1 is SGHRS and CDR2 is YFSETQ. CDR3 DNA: TGCGCCAGCAGCTTGGGGACTTATAGCACAGATACGCAGTATTTT. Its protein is CASSLGTYSTDTQYF.

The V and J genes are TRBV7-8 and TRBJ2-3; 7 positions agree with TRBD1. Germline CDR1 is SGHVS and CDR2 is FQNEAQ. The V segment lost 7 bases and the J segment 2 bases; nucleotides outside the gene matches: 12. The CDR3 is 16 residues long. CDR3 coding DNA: TGTGCCAGCACCCGGGCCGGGACAGAAATCACAGATACGCAGTATTTT. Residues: CASTRAGTEITDTQYF. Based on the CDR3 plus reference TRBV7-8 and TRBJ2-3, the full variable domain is GAGVSQSPRYKVAKRGQDVALRCDPISGHVSLFWYQQALGQGPEFLTYFQNEAQLDKSGLPSDRFFAERPEGSVSTLKIQRTQQEDSAVYLCASTRAGTEITDTQYFGPGTRLTVL.

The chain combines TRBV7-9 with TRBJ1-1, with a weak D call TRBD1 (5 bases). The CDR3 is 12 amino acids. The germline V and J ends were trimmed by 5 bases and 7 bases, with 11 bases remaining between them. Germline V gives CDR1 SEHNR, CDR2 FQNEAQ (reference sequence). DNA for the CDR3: TGTGCCAGCAGCCCCGGACACTTTGAAGCTTTCTTT. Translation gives CASSPGHFEAFF.